A few counts support the clone carrying this TCR beta chain. The antigen is not known. There were TCR beta CDR3 regions amplified from RNA transcripts. TCR CDR3 regions were first amplified by RT-PCR with HTBI primers. TCRdb reanalysed the multiplex PCR reads using MiXCR and keeps one entry per CDR3 protein. The table has more than 600,000 distinct CDR3 sequences, about 17% seen once. The germline V gene encodes CDR1 MNHEY and CDR2 SMNVEV (reference sequence). V lost 8 bases and J lost 2; bases outside the gene matches: 14. This CDR3 comprises 17 residues. The data originate from a study of T cells in Graves' hyperthyroidism and ophthalmopathy. Study conclusions and caveats: Ophthalmopathy could be told apart from stable hyperthyroidism with a 13 V-J model.

J is TRBJ1-5 and V is TRBV27; 8 positions agree with TRBD1. Sequenced sample: blood. This TCR came from a man in his late teens or twenties with Graves' hyperthyroidism. CDR3: CASSRGQVRYGNQPQHF. The CDR3 nucleotides are TGTGCCAGCTCCAGGGGGCAGGTTCGGTATGGCAATCAGCCCCAGCATTTT.